This passage covers 18 T cell receptor beta chains from one sample sequenced in a study of CD4+ T cells in melanoma. Profiled with immunoSEQ multiplex PCR; TCRdb holds only in-frame clones, not every one. The sample holds about 50,000 clones, roughly nine tenths seen once. The sample consisted of peripheral blood. The receptors come from a human donor with melanoma.

The chain couples TRBV9 to TRBJ2-1; D is perhaps TRBD1 (6 bases). The V and J ends lost 4 bases and 15 bases respectively, with 17 bases between them. CDR1 is SGDLS and CDR2 is YYNGEE in the germline V gene. The CDR3 loop spans 12 amino acids. The CDR3 DNA sequence: TGTGCCAGCAGCCCGAACACAGGGTTGCTGTTCTTC. It translates to CASSPNTGLLFF.

The V gene is TRBV27, the J gene TRBJ1-1; possible D gene TRBD1, 6 bases. Germline CDR1 reads MNHEY; CDR2 reads SMNVEV (reference sequence). This CDR3 region has 14 residues. Trimming cost V 5 bases and J 11 bases, with 21 bases left between them. The CDR3 bases are TGTGCCAGCAGTCCGACTGCCCGACAGGTGAGGGCTTTCTTT. This encodes CASSPTARQVRAFF.

This clone occurred once. The chain joins TRBV4-1 to TRBJ2-2; D is tentatively TRBD1 or TRBD2 (6 bases each). V was clipped by 1 base and J by 7 bases, with 13 bases between them. The CDR3 is 15 amino acids. The germline CDR1 and CDR2 sequences are MGHRA and YSYEKL. The CDR3 nucleotides are TGCGCCAGCAGCCAAGGATGGGGGGCGGACGGGGAGCTGTTTTTT. The encoded protein is CASSQGWGADGELFF.

This sequence joins TRBV7-9 and TRBJ1-3; the D gene is possibly TRBD1 (6 bases). V lost 5 bases to trimming and J lost 2 bases, with 10 bases between them. Germline V gives CDR1 SEHNR, CDR2 FQNEAQ (reference sequence). The CDR3 length is 14 residues. The CDR3 protein is CASSPTGPGNTIYF. CDR3 sequence (DNA): TGTGCCAGCAGCCCCACAGGGCCTGGAAACACCATATATTTT.

This clone appeared once. The V and J genes are TRBV6-5 and TRBJ1-4, with D perhaps matching TRBD1 (6 bases). The CDR3 extends over 14 amino acids. Deletions cut 6 bases from V and 7 bases from J, with 15 bases between. CDR1 is MNHEY and CDR2 is SVGAGI in the germline V gene. CDR3 sequence reads: CASSLPGQPEKLFF. DNA of the CDR3: TGTGCCAGCAGCTTACCTGGACAGCCTGAAAAACTGTTTTTT.

This clone was counted a few times. At one end the junction does not follow the germline gene, possibly because of a read error. The chain uses TRBV14 and TRBJ2-1, with D hard to call. This CDR3 is built from 16 residues. CDR1 is SGHDN, CDR2 FVKESK, per germline. CDR3 amino acids: CASSPAAGAGYNKQFF. The CDR3 DNA reads as TGTGCCAGCAGCCCGGCCGCAGGCGCCGGATACAATAAGCAGTTCTTC.

Notes on this clone: One end of the junction is discordant with germline, which a read error may explain. The chain carries TRBV7-7 and TRBJ2-2, with D possibly being TRBD2 (5 bases). The CDR3 loop spans 13 amino acids. Germline V gene data show CDR1 as SSHAT and CDR2 as FNYEAQ (reference sequence). CDR3 residues: CASSLGGTGDPFF. Written as DNA, the CDR3 is TGTGCTAGCAGCTTAGGAGGCACCGGGGATCCGTTTTTT.

This chain uses TRBV28 with TRBJ2-5; D remains ambiguous. Trimming stripped 3 bases from V and 5 bases from J, with 4 bases between. The germline CDR1 and CDR2 sequences are MDHEN and SYDVKM. The CDR3 has 11 amino acids. CDR3 nucleotides: TGTGCCAGCAGTTTCGGGGAGACCCAGTACTTC. This sequence encodes CASSFGETQYF.

The genes are TRBV7-6 and TRBJ1-1, with D uncertain. The V end lost 1 base, the J end lost 6 bases, and 6 bases lay between the germline ends. CDR3 length: 12 residues. From germline, CDR1 is SGHVS and CDR2 FNYEAQ. In nucleotides, the CDR3 is TGTGCCAGCAGCTTAGTAGGTCCTGAAGCTTTCTTT. Its protein product is CASSLVGPEAFF.

The rearrangement joins TRBV9 to TRBJ2-3; unclear D gene. The V gene's germline CDR1 is SGDLS and CDR2 YYNGEE. The CDR3 totals 16 residues. Trimming pared 0 bases from V and 0 bases from J, leaving 11 bases between. The CDR3, as DNA: TGTGCCAGCAGCGTAGGAATAGGATCTAGCACAGATACGCAGTATTTT. Protein sequence: CASSVGIGSSTDTQYF.

The chain employs TRBV5-6 and TRBJ1-6; D gene ambiguous. The V gene's germline CDR1 is SGHDT and CDR2 YYEEEE. V was trimmed by 4 bases and J by 9 bases, leaving 11 bases between them. The CDR3 runs to 13 residues. In DNA, the CDR3 is TGTGCCAGCAGCCCCATGGGAGGTTCACCCCTCCACTTT. Translated, it gives CASSPMGGSPLHF.

The gene calls are TRBV19 and TRBJ1-3; D is possibly TRBD1 (6 bases). Per germline, CDR1 LNHDA and CDR2 SQIVND (reference sequence). There are 17 residues in the CDR3. V lost 3 bases and J 0 bases, leaving 15 bases between the germline ends. CDR3 sequence (DNA): TGTGCCAGTAGTATTCAACAGGGTTGGATCTCTGGAAACACCATATATTTT. Translating gives CASSIQQGWISGNTIYF. The full variable domain, completed using reference TRBV19 and TRBJ1-3, is DGGITQSPKYLFRKEGQNVTLSCEQNLNHDAMYWYRQDPGQGLRLIYYSQIVNDFQKGDIAEGYSVSREKKESFPLTVTSAQKNPTAFYLCASSIQQGWISGNTIYFGEGSWLTVV.

This rearrangement joins TRBV5-4 to TRBJ1-6, with D uncertain. The CDR3 totals 14 residues. V lost 0 bases and J lost 7, with 8 bases in between. Germline V gene lookup returns CDR1 SGHNT and CDR2 YYREEE (reference sequence). For the CDR3, the DNA is TGTGCCAGCAGCTTGGAAGGTACCAATTCACCCCTCCACTTT. This codes for CASSLEGTNSPLHF.

CDR3 amino acids: CATSSRGPGANVLTF. The CDR3 nucleotides are TGTGCCACCAGCAGCAGGGGGCCTGGGGCCAACGTCCTGACTTTC. The V and J genes are TRBV15 and TRBJ2-6, with 8 bases aligning to TRBD1. CDR1 is LNHNV, CDR2 YYDKDF, per germline (reference sequence). The CDR3 consists of 15 residues. J was trimmed by 2 bases and V by 3 bases; bases with no gene match: 0.

The rearrangement links TRBV5-1 to TRBJ2-3; 9 positions agree with TRBD2. Looked up from germline, CDR1 is SGHRS and CDR2 is YFSETQ. This CDR3 comprises 14 residues. V shed 6 bases and J 7 bases; nucleotides not matched to a gene: 9. The DNA of the CDR3 is TGCGCCAGCACGAAGACTAGCGGACCGTATACGCAGTATTTT. It specifies CASTKTSGPYTQYF.

J is TRBJ2-7 and V is TRBV6-6; the match to TRBD2 covers 9 bases. Germline CDR1 is MNHNY and CDR2 is SVGAGI (reference sequence). V lost 0 bases to trimming and J lost 4 bases; unmatched junction nucleotides: 4. CDR3 length equals 15 residues. The CDR3 protein is CASSYSRRGGYEQYF. Written as DNA, the CDR3 is TGTGCCAGCAGTTACTCGCGGCGGGGGGGATACGAGCAGTACTTC.

This chain links TRBV10-3 with TRBJ2-5, with 9 bases identical to TRBD2. The CDR3 runs to 16 residues. Germline loops: CDR1 ENHRY, CDR2 SYGVKD. With V trimmed by 3 bases and J by 9 bases, 14 bases remained unmatched. In nucleotides, the CDR3 is TGTGCCATCAGTGATGGGGTAGCGGGGGCTAATGGGGCCCAGTACTTC. Amino acid sequence: CAISDGVAGANGAQYF.

J is TRBJ2-5 and V is TRBV4-2, with 10 nucleotides matching TRBD2. In germline, CDR1 is LGHNA, CDR2 YNFKEQ. The CDR3 has 20 residues. V lost 0 bases to trimming and J lost 1 base; unmatched junction nucleotides: 14. CDR3 bases: TGTGCCAGCAGCCAAGAACTCATCCCTTGGTTAGCGGGGGGCCAAGAGACCCAGTACTTC. Its protein product is CASSQELIPWLAGGQETQYF.